This entry lists 3 T cell receptor beta chains sequenced from one sample in a study of persistence of HIV-infected CD4 T cells. The libraries were made with immunoSEQ version 4 in survey mode. Sequencing was performed with immunoSEQ multiplex PCR; in TCRdb, only in-frame clones are kept and a portion is missing. Of 25,000 to 35,000 clones listed, about four fifths are singletons. Stimulation used 8.5 to 10 ug/mL lysate from CMV-infected fibroblasts. CD40L/CD69 double-negative CD45RO-high memory CD4+ T cells were collected. These TCRs' antigens remain unknown. Specimen: CD4+ T cells sorted from PBMCs after approximately 18-hour stimulation, collected from a patient who received antiretroviral therapy. The receptors here all came from an adult man with HIV who was CMV-seropositive.

The V call is TRBV5-6, the J call TRBJ2-3; D not certain. The V end was cut by 7 bases, the J end by 1 base, with 10 bases between. CDR3 length: 13 amino acids. Germline CDR1 reads SGHDT; CDR2 reads YYEEEE. The CDR3 sequence: CASFLSGTDTQYF. CDR3 in DNA: TGTGCCAGCTTCCTGTCCGGCACAGATACGCAGTATTTT.

This clone occurred once. J is TRBJ1-5 and V is TRBV10-3; TRBD1 is a possible D gene (6 bases). CDR3 length: 14 residues. Germline V gene data show CDR1 as ENHRY and CDR2 as SYGVKD. The V end lost 5 bases, the J end lost 5 bases, and 13 bases lay between the germline ends. Here the CDR3 reads CAISYTGKDQPQHF. Here the CDR3 DNA reads TGTGCCATCAGTTACACAGGGAAGGATCAGCCCCAGCATTTT.

V is TRBV29-1 and J is TRBJ2-3; TRBD2 aligns across 9 bases. CDR3 length: 14 amino acids. V lost 5 bases to trimming and J lost 6 bases; unmatched junction nucleotides: 9. The germline gives CDR1 SQVTM, CDR2 ANQGSEA. CDR3 sequence (DNA): TGCAGCGTTCGAATAGCGGGGGCCGGGGATACGCAGTATTTT. Translating gives CSVRIAGAGDTQYF.